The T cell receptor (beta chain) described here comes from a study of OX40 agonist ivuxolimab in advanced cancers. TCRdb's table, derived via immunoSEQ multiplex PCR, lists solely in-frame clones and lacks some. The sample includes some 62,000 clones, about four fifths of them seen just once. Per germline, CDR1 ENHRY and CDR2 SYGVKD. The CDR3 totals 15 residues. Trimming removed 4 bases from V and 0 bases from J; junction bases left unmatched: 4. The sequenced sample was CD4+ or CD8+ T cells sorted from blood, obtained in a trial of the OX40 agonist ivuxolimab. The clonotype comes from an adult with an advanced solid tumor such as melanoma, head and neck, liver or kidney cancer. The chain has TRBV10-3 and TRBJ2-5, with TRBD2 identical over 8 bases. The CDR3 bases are TGTGCCATCAGTGGAAAAGCGGGAGACCAAGAGACCCAGTACTTC. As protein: CAISGKAGDQETQYF.